The clone carrying this T cell receptor (beta chain) was counted between two and nine times. Its antigen is undetermined. The sample originates from a study of cytomegalovirus exposure and HLA in healthy donors. Overall study results and limits: Likely technical artifact: a cluster of highly shared sequence variants.

Vbeta (60) and Jbeta (13) primers were used in the PCR. The protocol was immunoSEQ multiplex PCR, while the TCRdb copy is restricted to in-frame clones and leaves out a portion. The sample carries some 130,000 clones, roughly two thirds recorded once. The sequence derives from a man younger than 45 in good health and CMV-seropositive. The sequencing input was PBMCs.

CDR3 bases: TGTGCCAGCAGCTTTGGGCTAGCGGCCTCCTACGAGCAGTACTTC. Its translation is CASSFGLAASYEQYF. The V call is TRBV5-5, the J call TRBJ2-7; 7 bases are a match to TRBD2. CDR3 length equals 15 residues. Trimming removed 2 bases from V and 0 bases from J; junction bases left unmatched: 5. Germline CDR1 is SGHKS and CDR2 is YYEKEE (reference sequence).